The rows below give T cell receptor beta chains drawn from one sample of a study of shared clonotypes between healthy human individuals. TCRdb's table, derived via immunoSEQ multiplex PCR, lists solely in-frame clones and lacks some. Of fewer than 1.4 million clones in the sample, about 80% were seen once. The sample comprised memory CD4+ T cells from PBMCs. Receptors were obtained from a man younger than 35 in good health. Some clones in this sample may be carry-over from other donors' samples. Both conserved end residues are part of each CDR3. A D gene is named only where the DNA matches it firmly. Not every row has a clone size; where given, it reads once, few, many or a size class.

D	V	length	size	J	CDR3	DNA
.	TRBV6-5	12	.	TRBJ2-3	CASSSLTDTQYF	TGTGCCAGCAGTTCCCTCACAGATACGCAGTATTTT
.	TRBV7-2	15	.	TRBJ2-7	CASSPLAGLGHEQYF	TGTGCCAGCAGCCCGCTGGCGGGACTCGGGCACGAGCAGTACTTC
.	TRBV6-1	13	.	TRBJ2-6	CSLVGYGANVLTF	TGTTCTTTGGTAGGTTACGGGGCCAACGTCCTGACTTTC
TRBD2	TRBV2	19	once	TRBJ2-6	CASSVPRLAGEGGANVLTF	TGTGCCAGCAGTGTCCCCCGACTAGCGGGAGAAGGTGGGGCCAACGTCCTGACTTTC
.	TRBV28	14	.	TRBJ1-5	CASSLGQSNQPQHF	TGTGCCAGCAGCCTTGGACAGAGCAATCAGCCCCAGCATTTT
.	TRBV29-1	15	.	TRBJ2-5	CSVGVQGFHQETQYF	TGCAGCGTTGGTGTCCAGGGCTTTCACCAAGAGACCCAGTACTTC
.	TRBV5-1	15	few	TRBJ2-5	CASSLGGGRQETQYF	TGCGCCAGCAGCTTGGGCGGAGGCCGGCAAGAGACCCAGTACTTC
.	TRBV6-1	15	.	TRBJ1-4	CASSPQLFRDEKLFF	TGTGCCAGCAGTCCCCAGTTGTTTCGCGATGAAAAACTGTTTTTT
.	TRBV11-3	12	.	TRBJ2-3	CASSLDGQGQYF	TGTGCCAGCAGCTTAGATGGCCAGGGGCAGTATTTT
TRBD1	TRBV6-1	17	few	TRBJ1-1	CASSGRFPGQLNTEAFF	TGTGCCAGCAGTGGACGATTTCCGGGACAGCTGAACACTGAAGCTTTCTTT
.	TRBV11-2	16	few	TRBJ1-5	CASSLRGGRGNQPQHF	TGTGCCAGCAGCTTACGTGGGGGCCGAGGCAATCAGCCCCAGCATTTT
TRBD1	TRBV7-3	15	.	TRBJ1-1	CASSSAGTGSTEAFF	TGTGCCAGCAGCTCGGCGGGGACAGGGAGCACTGAAGCTTTCTTT
.	TRBV5-1	13	.	TRBJ1-2	CASSRGPRDGYTF	TGCGCCAGCAGCCGGGGCCCACGAGATGGCTACACCTTC
.	TRBV15	13	few	TRBJ2-2	CATSTWDAGELFF	TGTGCCACCAGCACCTGGGACGCCGGGGAGCTGTTTTTT
.	TRBV5-1	15	.	TRBJ2-7	CASSPGDSYGYEQYF	TGCGCCAGCAGCCCCGGGGATTCCTACGGCTACGAGCAGTACTTC
TRBD1	TRBV2	14	once	TRBJ2-5	CASTGQTYQETQYF	TGTGCCAGCACGGGACAGACGTACCAAGAGACCCAGTACTTC
.	TRBV2	13	once	TRBJ2-3	CASISYRTDTQYF	TGTGCCAGCATCAGCTACCGCACAGATACGCAGTATTTT
.	TRBV5-1	15	.	TRBJ1-1	CASSLAPRENTEAFF	TGCGCCAGCAGCTTGGCCCCGAGAGAGAACACTGAAGCTTTCTTT
.	TRBV4-2	14	.	TRBJ1-5	CASSLGPSPQPQHF	TGTGCCAGCAGCTTGGGCCCGTCACCTCAGCCCCAGCATTTT
.	TRBV28	15	.	TRBJ1-5	CASSGGQYSNQPQHF	TGTGCCAGCAGTGGAGGACAGTATAGCAATCAGCCCCAGCATTTT
.	TRBV4-3	15	.	TRBJ2-7	CASSQDWPSFYEQYF	TGCGCCAGCAGCCAAGATTGGCCATCTTTCTACGAGCAGTACTTC
.	TRBV7-8	18	.	TRBJ1-1	CASRPQSGTAQFGVEAFF	TGTGCCAGCAGACCCCAGTCCGGGACCGCGCAATTCGGGGTTGAAGCTTTCTTT
TRBD1	TRBV7-3	18	.	TRBJ2-3	CASSLFPDRGLGPDTQYF	TGTGCCAGCAGCTTATTCCCAGACAGGGGTTTAGGGCCAGATACGCAGTATTTT
TRBD2	TRBV11-3	16	many	TRBJ2-2	CASSPGTRSGTGELFF	TGTGCCAGCAGCCCCGGGACTAGAAGCGGTACCGGGGAGCTGTTTTTT
.	TRBV6-4	11	once	TRBJ2-7	CASSWGDEQYF	TGTGCCAGCAGTTGGGGAGACGAGCAGTACTTC
.	TRBV20-1	11	.	TRBJ2-3	CSAPVGDTQYF	TGCAGTGCTCCCGTGGGGGACACGCAGTATTTT
.	TRBV7-9	12	.	TRBJ2-3	CASSFSGDTQYF	TGTGCCAGCAGCTTTTCTGGGGATACGCAGTATTTT
.	TRBV2	14	.	TRBJ1-5	CASSDEGSPRPQHF	TGTGCCAGCAGTGATGAGGGTAGCCCGCGGCCCCAGCATTTT
.	TRBV29-1	12	.	TRBJ1-3	CSVEILGNTIYF	TGCAGCGTTGAGATTCTTGGAAACACCATATATTTT
.	TRBV28	13	.	TRBJ2-3	CASSFNGADTQYF	TGTGCCAGCAGTTTCAACGGGGCAGATACGCAGTATTTT